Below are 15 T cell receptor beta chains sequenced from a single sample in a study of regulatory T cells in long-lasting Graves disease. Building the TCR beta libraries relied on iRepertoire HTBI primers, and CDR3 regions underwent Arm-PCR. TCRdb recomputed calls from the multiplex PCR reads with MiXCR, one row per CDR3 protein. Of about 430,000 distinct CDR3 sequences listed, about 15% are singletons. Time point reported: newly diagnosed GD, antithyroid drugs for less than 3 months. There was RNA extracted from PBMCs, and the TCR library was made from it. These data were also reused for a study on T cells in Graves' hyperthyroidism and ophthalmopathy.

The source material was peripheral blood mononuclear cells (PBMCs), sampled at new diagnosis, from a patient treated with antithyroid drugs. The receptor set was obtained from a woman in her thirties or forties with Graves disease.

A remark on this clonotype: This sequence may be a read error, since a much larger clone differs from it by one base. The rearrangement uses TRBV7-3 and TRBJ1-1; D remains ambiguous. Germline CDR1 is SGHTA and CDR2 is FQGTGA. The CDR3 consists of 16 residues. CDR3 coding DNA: TGTGCCAGCAGCTTAAATCCAGGTCCGCCGAGGACTGAAGCTTGCTTT. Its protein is CASSLNPGPPRTEACF. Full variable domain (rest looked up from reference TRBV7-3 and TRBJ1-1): GAGVSQTPSNKVTEKGKYVELRCDPISGHTALYWYRQSLGQGPEFLIYFQGTGAADDSGLPNDRFFAVRPEGSVSTLKIQRTERGDSAVYLCASSLNPGPPRTEACFGQGTRLTVV.

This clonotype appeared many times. This chain's CDR3 is CASIKGGQGTGELFF. In nucleotides, the CDR3 is TGTGCCAGCATCAAAGGGGGACAGGGGACCGGGGAGCTGTTTTTT. The genes are TRBV28 and TRBJ2-2; the match to TRBD1 covers 10 bases. This CDR3 contains 15 residues. Per germline, CDR1 MDHEN and CDR2 SYDVKM. Unmatched junction bases numbered 7, after V lost 7 bases and J lost 5 bases.

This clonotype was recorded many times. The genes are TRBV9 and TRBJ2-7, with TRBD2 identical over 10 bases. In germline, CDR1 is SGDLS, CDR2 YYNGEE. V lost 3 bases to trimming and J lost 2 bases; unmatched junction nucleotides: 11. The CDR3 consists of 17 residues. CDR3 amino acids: CASSDNKAGGTTYEQYF. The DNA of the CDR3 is TGTGCCAGCAGCGATAATAAAGCGGGAGGGACAACCTACGAGCAGTACTTC.

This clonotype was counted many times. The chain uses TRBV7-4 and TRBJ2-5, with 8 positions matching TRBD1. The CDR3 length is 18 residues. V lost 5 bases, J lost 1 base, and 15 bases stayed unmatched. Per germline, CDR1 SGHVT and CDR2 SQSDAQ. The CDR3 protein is CASSEVAPGQEPQETQYF. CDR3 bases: TGTGCCAGCAGCGAAGTGGCGCCGGGACAGGAACCCCAAGAGACCCAGTACTTC.

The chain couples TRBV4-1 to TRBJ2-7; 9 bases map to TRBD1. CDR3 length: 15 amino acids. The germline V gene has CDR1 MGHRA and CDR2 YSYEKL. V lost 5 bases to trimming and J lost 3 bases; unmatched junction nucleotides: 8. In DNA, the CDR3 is TGCGCCAGCAGCACCCGGACAGGGGAATTCTACGAGCAGTACTTC. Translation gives CASSTRTGEFYEQYF.

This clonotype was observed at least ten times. The chain's CDR3 is CASRRQGASDTQYF. For the CDR3, the DNA is TGTGCCAGTAGGCGACAGGGGGCTTCAGATACGCAGTATTTT. The V gene is TRBV19, the J gene TRBJ2-3; the match to TRBD1 covers 10 bases. The CDR3 spans 14 residues. The V segment lost 6 bases and the J segment 4 bases; nucleotides outside the gene matches: 4. In germline, CDR1 is LNHDA, CDR2 SQIVND (reference sequence).

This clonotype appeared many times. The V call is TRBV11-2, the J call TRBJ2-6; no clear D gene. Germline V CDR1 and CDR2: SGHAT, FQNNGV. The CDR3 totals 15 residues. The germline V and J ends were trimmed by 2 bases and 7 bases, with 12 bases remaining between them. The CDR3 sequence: CASSLLGFYANVLTF. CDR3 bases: TGTGCCAGCAGCTTATTGGGTTTTTATGCCAACGTCCTGACTTTC.

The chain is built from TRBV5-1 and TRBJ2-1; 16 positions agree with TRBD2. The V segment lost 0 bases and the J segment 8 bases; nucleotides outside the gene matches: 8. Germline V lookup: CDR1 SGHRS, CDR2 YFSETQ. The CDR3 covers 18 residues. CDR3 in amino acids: CASSLEGLAGGPPDEQFF. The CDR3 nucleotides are TGCGCCAGCAGCTTGGAGGGACTAGCGGGAGGGCCCCCCGATGAGCAGTTCTTC.

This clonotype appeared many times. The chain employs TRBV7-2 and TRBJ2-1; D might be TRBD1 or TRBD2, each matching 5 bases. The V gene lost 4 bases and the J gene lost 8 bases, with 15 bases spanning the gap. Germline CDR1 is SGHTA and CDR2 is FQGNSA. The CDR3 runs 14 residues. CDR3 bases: TGTGCCAGCAGCTCTAGGGACCCAGCCCATGAGCAGTTCTTC. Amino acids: CASSSRDPAHEQFF.

The CDR3 DNA reads as TGTGCCAGCATTTTGTCAGGGTCCTACGAGCAGTACTTC. Its protein product is CASILSGSYEQYF. The V call is TRBV28, the J call TRBJ2-7; tentative D call: TRBD1 (5 bases). V lost 7 bases, J lost 1 base, and 11 bases lay in between. Germline CDR1 reads MDHEN; CDR2 reads SYDVKM. CDR3 length: 13 amino acids.

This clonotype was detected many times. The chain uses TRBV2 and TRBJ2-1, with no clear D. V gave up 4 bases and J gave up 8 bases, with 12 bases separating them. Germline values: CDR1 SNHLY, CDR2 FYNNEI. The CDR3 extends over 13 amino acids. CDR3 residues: CASSGLGGDEQFF. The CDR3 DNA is TGTGCCAGCAGTGGGCTCGGTGGGGATGAGCAGTTCTTC.

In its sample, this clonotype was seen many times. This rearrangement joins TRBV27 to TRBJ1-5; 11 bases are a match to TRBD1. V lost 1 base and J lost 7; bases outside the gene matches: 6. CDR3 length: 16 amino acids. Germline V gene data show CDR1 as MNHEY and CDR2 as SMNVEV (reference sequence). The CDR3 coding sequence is TGTGCCAGCAGTTTATTTGGGACAGGGGGTTGGCAGCCCCAGCATTTT. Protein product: CASSLFGTGGWQPQHF.

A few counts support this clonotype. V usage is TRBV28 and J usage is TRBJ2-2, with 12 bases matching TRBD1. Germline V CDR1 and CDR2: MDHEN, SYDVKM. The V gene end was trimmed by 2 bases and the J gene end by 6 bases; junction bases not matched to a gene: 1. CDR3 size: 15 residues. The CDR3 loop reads CASSLRDRGPGELFF. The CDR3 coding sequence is TGTGCCAGCAGTTTAAGGGACAGGGGGCCCGGGGAGCTGTTTTTT.

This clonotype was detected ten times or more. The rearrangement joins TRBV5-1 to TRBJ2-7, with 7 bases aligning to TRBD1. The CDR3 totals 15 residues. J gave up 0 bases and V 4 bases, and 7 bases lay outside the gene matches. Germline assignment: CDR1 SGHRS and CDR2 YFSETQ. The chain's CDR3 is CASSTQTGNSYEQYF. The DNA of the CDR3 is TGCGCCAGCAGCACCCAGACAGGGAACTCCTACGAGCAGTACTTC.

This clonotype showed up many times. This CDR3 is CASSLAGDRGSEKLFF. The CDR3 bases are TGTGCCAGCAGCTTAGCAGGGGACAGGGGGAGTGAAAAACTGTTTTTT. The rearrangement links TRBV7-8 to TRBJ1-4, with 11 bases lining up with TRBD1. The germline V gene encodes CDR1 SGHVS and CDR2 FQNEAQ. J gave up 7 bases and V 0 bases, and 4 bases lay outside the gene matches. There are 16 residues in the CDR3.